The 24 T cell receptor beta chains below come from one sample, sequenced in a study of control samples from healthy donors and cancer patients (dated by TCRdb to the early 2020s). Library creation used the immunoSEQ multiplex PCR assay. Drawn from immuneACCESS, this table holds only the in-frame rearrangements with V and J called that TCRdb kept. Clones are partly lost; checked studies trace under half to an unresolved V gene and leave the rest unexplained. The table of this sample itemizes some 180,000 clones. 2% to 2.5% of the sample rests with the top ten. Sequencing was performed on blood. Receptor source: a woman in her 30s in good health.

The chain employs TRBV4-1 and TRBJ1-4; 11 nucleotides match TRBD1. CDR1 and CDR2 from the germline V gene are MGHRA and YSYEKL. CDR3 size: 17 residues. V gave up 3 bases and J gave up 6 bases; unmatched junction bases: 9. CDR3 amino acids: CASSQEGQGAQDEKLFF. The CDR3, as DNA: TGCGCCAGCAGCCAGGAAGGACAGGGGGCGCAGGATGAAAAACTGTTTTTT.

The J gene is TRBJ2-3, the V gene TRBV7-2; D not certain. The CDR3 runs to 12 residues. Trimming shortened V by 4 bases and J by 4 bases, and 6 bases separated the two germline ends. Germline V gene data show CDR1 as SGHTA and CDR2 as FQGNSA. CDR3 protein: CASSSLADTQYF. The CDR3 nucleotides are TGTGCCAGCAGCTCATTAGCAGATACGCAGTATTTT.

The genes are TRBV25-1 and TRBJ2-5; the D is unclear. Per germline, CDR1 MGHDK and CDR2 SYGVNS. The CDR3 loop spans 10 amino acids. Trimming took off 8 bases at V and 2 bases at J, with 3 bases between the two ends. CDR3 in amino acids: CASVQETQYF. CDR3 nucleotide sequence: TGTGCCAGCGTTCAAGAGACCCAGTACTTC. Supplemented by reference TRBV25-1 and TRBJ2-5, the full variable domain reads EADIYQTPRYLVIGTGKKITLECSQTMGHDKMYWYQQDPGMELHLIHYSYGVNSTEKGDLSSESTVSRIRTEHFPLTLESARPSHTSQYLCASVQETQYFGPGTRLLVL.

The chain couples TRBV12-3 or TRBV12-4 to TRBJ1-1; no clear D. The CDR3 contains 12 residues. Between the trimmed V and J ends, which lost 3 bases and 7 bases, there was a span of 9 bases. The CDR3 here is CASSLSVIEAFF. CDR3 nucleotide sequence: TGTGCCAGCAGTTTGTCAGTAATTGAAGCTTTCTTT.

The CDR3 region has the DNA TGTGCCACCAGTGCCGGACAGGCGGGCTCCTACGAGCAGTACTTC. This sequence encodes CATSAGQAGSYEQYF. The chain uses TRBV24-1 and TRBJ2-7; 7 nucleotides agree with TRBD1. This CDR3 is 15 amino acids long. Germline V gene lookup returns CDR1 KGHDR and CDR2 SFDVKD. V trimming: 5 bases; J trimming: 0 bases; junction bases outside the gene matches: 6.

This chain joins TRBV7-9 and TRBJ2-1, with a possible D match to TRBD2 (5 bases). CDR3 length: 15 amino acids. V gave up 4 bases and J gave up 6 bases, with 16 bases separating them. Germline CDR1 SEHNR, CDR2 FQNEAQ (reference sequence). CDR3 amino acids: CASSSNPIEGNEQFF. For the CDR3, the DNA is TGTGCCAGCAGCTCAAATCCCATAGAGGGCAATGAGCAGTTCTTC.

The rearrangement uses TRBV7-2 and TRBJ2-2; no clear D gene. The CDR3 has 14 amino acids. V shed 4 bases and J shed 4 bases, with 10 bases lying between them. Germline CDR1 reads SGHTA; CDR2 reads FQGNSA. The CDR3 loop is CASSSSGGTGELFF. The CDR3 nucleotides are TGTGCCAGCAGCTCATCGGGCGGCACCGGGGAGCTGTTTTTT.

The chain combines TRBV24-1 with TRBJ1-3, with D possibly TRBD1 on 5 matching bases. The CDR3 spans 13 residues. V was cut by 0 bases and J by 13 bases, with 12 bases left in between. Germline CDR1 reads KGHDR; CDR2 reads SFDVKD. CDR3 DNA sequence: TGTGCCACCAGTGATTTGTATGGGGACCGAATATATTTT. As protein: CATSDLYGDRIYF.

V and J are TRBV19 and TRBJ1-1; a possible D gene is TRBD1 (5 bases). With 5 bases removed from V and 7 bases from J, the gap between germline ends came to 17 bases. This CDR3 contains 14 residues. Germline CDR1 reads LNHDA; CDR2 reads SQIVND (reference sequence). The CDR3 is CASSSLGVGGEAFF. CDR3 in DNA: TGTGCCAGTAGTTCCTTGGGGGTCGGGGGTGAAGCTTTCTTT.

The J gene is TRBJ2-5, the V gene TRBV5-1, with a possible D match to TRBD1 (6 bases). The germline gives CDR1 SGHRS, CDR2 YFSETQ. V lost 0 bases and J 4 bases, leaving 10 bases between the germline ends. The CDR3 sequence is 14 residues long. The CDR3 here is CASSLARGAETQYF. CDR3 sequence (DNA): TGCGCCAGCAGCTTGGCCAGGGGTGCAGAGACCCAGTACTTC.

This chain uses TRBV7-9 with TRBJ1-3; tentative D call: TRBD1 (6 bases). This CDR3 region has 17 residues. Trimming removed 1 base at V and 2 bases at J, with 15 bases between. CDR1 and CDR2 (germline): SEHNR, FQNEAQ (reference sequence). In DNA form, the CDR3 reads TGTGCCAGCAGCTTAGGAGAGGGACATAACCCTGGAAACACCATATATTTT. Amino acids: CASSLGEGHNPGNTIYF. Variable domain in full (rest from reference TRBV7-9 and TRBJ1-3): DTGVSQNPRHKITKRGQNVTFRCDPISEHNRLYWYRQTLGQGPEFLTYFQNEAQLEKSRLLSDRFSAERPKGSFSTLEIQRTEQGDSAMYLCASSLGEGHNPGNTIYFGEGSWLTVV.

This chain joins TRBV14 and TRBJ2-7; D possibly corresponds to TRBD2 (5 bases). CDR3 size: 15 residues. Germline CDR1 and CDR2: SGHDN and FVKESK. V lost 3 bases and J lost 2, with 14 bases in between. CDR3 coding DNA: TGTGCCAGCAGCCACCCTGGGAGCCGAGCCTACGAGCAGTACTTC. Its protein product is CASSHPGSRAYEQYF.

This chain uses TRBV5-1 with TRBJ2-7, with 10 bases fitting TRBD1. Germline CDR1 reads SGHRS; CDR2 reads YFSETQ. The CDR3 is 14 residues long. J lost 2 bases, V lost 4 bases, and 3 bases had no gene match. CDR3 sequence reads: CASSPGQGAYEQYF. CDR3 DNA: TGCGCCAGCAGCCCTGGACAGGGGGCCTACGAGCAGTACTTC.

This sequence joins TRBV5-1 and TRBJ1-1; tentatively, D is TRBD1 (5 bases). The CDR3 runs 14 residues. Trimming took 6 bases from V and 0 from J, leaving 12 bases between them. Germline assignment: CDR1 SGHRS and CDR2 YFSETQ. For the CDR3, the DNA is TGCGCCAGCACCTCAGGGCTGATGAACACTGAAGCTTTCTTT. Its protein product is CASTSGLMNTEAFF.

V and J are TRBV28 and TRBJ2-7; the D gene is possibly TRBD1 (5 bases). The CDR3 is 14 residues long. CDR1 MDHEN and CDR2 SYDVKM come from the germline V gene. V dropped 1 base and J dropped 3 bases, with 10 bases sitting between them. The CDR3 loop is CASSLSQGNYEQYF. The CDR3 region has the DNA TGTGCCAGCAGTTTATCCCAGGGCAACTACGAGCAGTACTTC.

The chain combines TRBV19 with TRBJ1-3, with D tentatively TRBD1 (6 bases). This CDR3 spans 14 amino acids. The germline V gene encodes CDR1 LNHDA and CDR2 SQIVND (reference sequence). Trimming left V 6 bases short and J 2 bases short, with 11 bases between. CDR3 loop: CASRVNRAGNTIYF. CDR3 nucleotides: TGTGCCAGTAGAGTCAACAGGGCTGGAAACACCATATATTTT.

In DNA form, the CDR3 reads TGCAGCGTTGGAAAGGGGGCAGATACGCAGTATTTT. Translating it yields CSVGKGADTQYF. The chain combines TRBV29-1 with TRBJ2-3, with D possibly being TRBD1 (6 bases). The germline V and J ends were trimmed by 4 bases and 4 bases, with 9 bases remaining between them. CDR1 SQVTM and CDR2 ANQGSEA come from the germline V gene. The CDR3 contains 12 residues.

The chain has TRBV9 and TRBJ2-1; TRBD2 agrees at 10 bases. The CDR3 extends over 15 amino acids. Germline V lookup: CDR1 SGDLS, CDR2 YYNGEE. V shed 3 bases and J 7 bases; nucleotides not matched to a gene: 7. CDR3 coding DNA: TGTGCCAGCAGCGGGGCTAGCGGGGGCTTGAATGAGCAGTTCTTC. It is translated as CASSGASGGLNEQFF.

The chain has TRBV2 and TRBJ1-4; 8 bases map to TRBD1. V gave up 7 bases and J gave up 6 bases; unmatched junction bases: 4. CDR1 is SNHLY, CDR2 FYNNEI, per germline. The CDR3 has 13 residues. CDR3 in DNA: TGTGCCAGCAACTTGGACAGGGATGAAAAACTGTTTTTT. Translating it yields CASNLDRDEKLFF.

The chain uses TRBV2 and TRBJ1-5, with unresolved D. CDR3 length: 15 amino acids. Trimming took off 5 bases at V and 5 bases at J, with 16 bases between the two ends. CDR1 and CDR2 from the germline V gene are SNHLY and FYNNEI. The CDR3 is CASSPVPGRYQPQHF. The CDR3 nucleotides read TGTGCCAGCAGTCCGGTCCCCGGACGGTATCAGCCCCAGCATTTT.

The CDR3 reads CASSQDKQGASQEKLFF. The CDR3 DNA is TGCGCCAGCAGCCAAGATAAACAGGGGGCGTCCCAGGAAAAACTGTTTTTT. This sequence joins TRBV4-1 and TRBJ1-4; 9 bases match TRBD1. Looked up from germline, CDR1 is MGHRA and CDR2 is YSYEKL. Germline trimming cut 0 bases from V and 8 bases from J; bases unmatched to any gene: 10. CDR3 size: 17 residues.

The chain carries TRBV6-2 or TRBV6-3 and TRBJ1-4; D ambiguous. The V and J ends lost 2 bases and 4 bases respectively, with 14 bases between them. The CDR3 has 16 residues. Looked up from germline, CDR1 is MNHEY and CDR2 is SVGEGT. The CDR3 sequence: CASSYGRERRNEKLFF. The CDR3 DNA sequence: TGTGCCAGCAGTTACGGGAGGGAGAGGCGTAATGAAAAACTGTTTTTT.

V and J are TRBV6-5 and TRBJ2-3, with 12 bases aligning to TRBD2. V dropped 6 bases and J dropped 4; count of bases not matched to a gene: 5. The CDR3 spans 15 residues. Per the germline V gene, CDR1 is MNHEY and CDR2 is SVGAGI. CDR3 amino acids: CASSATSGGPDTQYF. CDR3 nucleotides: TGTGCCAGCAGCGCTACTAGCGGGGGGCCAGATACGCAGTATTTT.

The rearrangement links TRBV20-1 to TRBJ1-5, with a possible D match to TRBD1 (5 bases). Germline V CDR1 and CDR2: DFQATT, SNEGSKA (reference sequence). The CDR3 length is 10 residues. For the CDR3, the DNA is TGCGGGTGGGGGGACCAGCCCCAGCATTTT. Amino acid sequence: CGWGDQPQHF.